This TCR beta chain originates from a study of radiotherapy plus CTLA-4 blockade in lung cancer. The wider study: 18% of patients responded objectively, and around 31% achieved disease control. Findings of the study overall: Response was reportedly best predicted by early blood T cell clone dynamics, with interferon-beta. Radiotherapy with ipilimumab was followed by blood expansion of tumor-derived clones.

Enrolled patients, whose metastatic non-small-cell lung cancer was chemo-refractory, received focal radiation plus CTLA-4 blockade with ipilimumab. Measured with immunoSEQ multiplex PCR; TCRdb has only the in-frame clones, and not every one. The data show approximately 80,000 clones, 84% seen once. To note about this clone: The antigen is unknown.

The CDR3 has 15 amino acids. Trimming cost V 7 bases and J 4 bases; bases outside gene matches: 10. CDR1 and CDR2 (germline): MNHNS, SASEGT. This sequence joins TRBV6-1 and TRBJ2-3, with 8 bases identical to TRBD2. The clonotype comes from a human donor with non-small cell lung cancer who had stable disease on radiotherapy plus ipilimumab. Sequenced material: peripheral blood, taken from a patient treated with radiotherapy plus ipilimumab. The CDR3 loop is CASTISGSRADTQYF. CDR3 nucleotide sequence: TGTGCCAGCACCATCAGCGGGAGTCGCGCAGATACGCAGTATTTT.